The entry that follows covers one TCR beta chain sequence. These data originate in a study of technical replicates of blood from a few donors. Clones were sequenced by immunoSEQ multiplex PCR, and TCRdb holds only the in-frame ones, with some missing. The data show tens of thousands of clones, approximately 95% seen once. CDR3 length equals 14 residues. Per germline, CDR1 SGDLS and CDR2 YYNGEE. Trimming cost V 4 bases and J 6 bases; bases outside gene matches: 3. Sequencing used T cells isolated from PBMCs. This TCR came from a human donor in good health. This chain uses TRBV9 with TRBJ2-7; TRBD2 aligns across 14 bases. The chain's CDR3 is CASSWGLAGAEQYF. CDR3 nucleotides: TGTGCCAGCAGCTGGGGACTAGCGGGAGCCGAGCAGTACTTC.